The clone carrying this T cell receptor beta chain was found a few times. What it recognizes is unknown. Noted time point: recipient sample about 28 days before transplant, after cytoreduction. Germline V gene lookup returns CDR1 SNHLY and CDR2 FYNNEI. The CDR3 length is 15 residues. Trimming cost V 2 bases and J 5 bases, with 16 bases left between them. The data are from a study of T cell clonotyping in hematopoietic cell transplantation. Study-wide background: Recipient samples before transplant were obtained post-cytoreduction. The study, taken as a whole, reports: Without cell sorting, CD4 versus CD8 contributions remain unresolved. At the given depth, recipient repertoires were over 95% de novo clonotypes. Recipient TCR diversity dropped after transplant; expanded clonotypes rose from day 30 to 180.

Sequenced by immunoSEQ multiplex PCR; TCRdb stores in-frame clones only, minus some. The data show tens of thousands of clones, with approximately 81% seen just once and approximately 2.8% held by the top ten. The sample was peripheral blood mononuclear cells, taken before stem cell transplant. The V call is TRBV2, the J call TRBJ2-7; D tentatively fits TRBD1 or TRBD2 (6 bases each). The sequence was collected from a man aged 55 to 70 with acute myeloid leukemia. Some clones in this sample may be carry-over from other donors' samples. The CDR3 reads CASSEQPGGLNEQYF. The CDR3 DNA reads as TGTGCCAGCAGTGAACAGCCTGGGGGGCTCAACGAGCAGTACTTC.